A selection of T cell receptor beta chains follows, all from one sample in a study of glioma-infiltrating T cells after dendritic cell vaccination. Clones were read by immunoSEQ multiplex PCR, and TCRdb kept only the in-frame ones, dropping some. The sample has tens of thousands of clones, 75% to 90% seen once. Sequenced material: blood, taken after dendritic cell vaccination. The receptors here all came from a human donor with glioblastoma. Both conserved end residues are part of each CDR3.

TRBV19 CASSMKAGLEQYF
TRBV2 CASSAGLASGEQFF
TRBV29-1 CSGVIADSSTDTQYF
TRBV19 CASSITTRIVTQYF
TRBV28 CASSILDFGTGELFF
TRBV4-1 CASSQLGFGQPQHF
TRBV18 CASSPGLAVDTGELFF
TRBV7-3 CASSLVGGDNTGELFF
TRBV9 CASTSGVDSPLHF
TRBV7-2 CASSDDREGVQPQHF
TRBV7-6 CASSLAGGVSNQPQHF
TRBV6-1 CASSPPGKSQEKLFF
TRBV6-1 CASSRGGAGADTQYF
TRBV5-6 CASSLLGLYNEQFF
TRBV5-6 CASINSGTVNEQFF
TRBV7-2 CVGTGRNTGELFF
TRBV7-6 CASSLVGQAGELFF
TRBV9 CASSARWGQKNEKLFF
TRBV4-1 CASSQGVTDRGEKLFF
TRBV7-8 CASSLPWTGGIGTQYF
TRBV6-1 CASRIERVSYNEQFF
TRBV7-8 CASRGWEGPDNEQFF
TRBV7-2 CASSPGGFLSSYEQYF
TRBV9 CASSPIGTGFGNTIYF
TRBV27 CASTVLSGSGNTGELFF
TRBV5-5 CASSLGDSPYEQYF
TRBV6-6 CASSYSPSGHTYEQYF
TRBV28 CASSLPGQLTGELFF
TRBV6-4 CASSDGTGDTDTQYF